This TCR beta chain was sequenced during a study of cytomegalovirus exposure and HLA in healthy donors. Study results and limitations: Beyond CMV serostatus, there was no information to go on about immune exposure. TCR sequences were mostly rare, though some public TCRs occurred in many donors.

Germline V CDR1 and CDR2: SGHNT, YENEEA. There are 14 residues in the CDR3. Trimming removed 5 bases at V and 1 base at J, with 11 bases between. Use of 60 Vbeta and 13 Jbeta primers characterized the PCR. TCRdb keeps only in-frame clones here, not all; method: immunoSEQ multiplex PCR. Of some 88,000 clones in the sample, approximately 57% were seen once. This clone was picked up one time. Its cognate antigen is unknown. The sequenced sample was PBMCs. The rearrangement links TRBV11-3 to TRBJ1-1; perhaps TRBD1 as D (5 bases). The clonotype comes from a woman between 25 and 40 years old in good health and CMV-seronegative. The CDR3 DNA reads as TGTGCCAGCAGCCGCGGGGGAGGGAACACTGAAGCTTTCTTT. Translated, it gives CASSRGGGNTEAFF.